The present entry profiles one T cell receptor (beta chain) with its context. This may stem from a read error, because a much larger clone lies one nucleotide away. A modified ARM-PCR protocol with three rounds of nested PCR amplified TCRbeta. Using its own MiXCR run on the multiplex PCR reads, TCRdb lists one record per CDR3 protein. This sample has 60,000 or so distinct CDR3 sequences; around two thirds occur once, and the top ten carry 32%. This sample was taken from a study of tumor and adjacent non-tumor tissue in lung cancer. The template was RNA from unsorted bulk tissue. Distant lung tissue was collected more than 3 cm away from the tumor edge. V dropped 7 bases and J dropped 5; count of bases not matched to a gene: 14. Germline CDR1 MDHEN, CDR2 SYDVKM. The CDR3 is 16 amino acids.

The specimen sequenced was distant non-tumor lung tissue. This TCR came from a man between 65 and 79 years old with non-small cell lung cancer. The chain links TRBV28 to TRBJ2-5; 9 positions match TRBD2. The CDR3 region is CASTVGLAWGPETQYF. The CDR3, as DNA: TGTGCCAGCACCGTCGGACTAGCGTGGGGGCCGGAGACCCAGTACTTC.